The rows below give T cell receptor beta chains drawn from one sample of a study of tumor-infiltrating lymphocytes in glioblastoma multiforme. TCRdb fed the multiplex PCR reads into MiXCR, producing one record per CDR3 protein. The sample has about 13,000 distinct CDR3 sequences; 60% to 65% are singletons. The material sequenced was brain tumor tissue. These receptor sequences come from a male donor with glioblastoma. Each CDR3 is given with its conserved first and last residue. The D gene is left open where the match is weak. Size is stated for part of the rows, as once, few or many counts, or as a class when the clone is expanded.

v_gene,j_gene,abundance,d_gene,CDR3aa,CDR3nt
TRBV6-5,TRBJ1-5,NA,NA,CDSSPQRSGNQPQHF,TGTGACAGCAGTCCTCAGAGAAGTGGCAATCAGCCCCAGCATTTT
TRBV6-5,TRBJ1-1,NA,NA,CASSLPEGGDAFF,TGTGCCAGCAGTCTACCCGAGGGGGGAGATGCTTTCTTT
TRBV11-2,TRBJ2-7,NA,TRBD2,CASSPRGASGRVCEQYF,TGTGCCAGCAGCCCGAGGGGGGCTAGCGGGAGGGTTTGCGAGCAGTACTTC
TRBV4-1,TRBJ1-2,once,NA,CTSSQAGYGYTF,TGCACCAGCAGCCAGGCTGGGTATGGCTACACCTTC
TRBV29-1,TRBJ2-3,few,NA,CNVETGAGDTQYF,TGCAACGTTGAAACCGGGGCTGGAGATACGCAGTATTTC
TRBV6-2/TRBV6-3,TRBJ1-2,NA,NA,CASGEPDGRMNRGCTF,TGTGCCAGCGGGGAGCCGGACGGTCGGATGAATCGTGGCTGCACCTTC
TRBV20-1,TRBJ2-3,NA,TRBD2,CSADGTSGLGDTQYF,TGCAGTGCAGACGGGACTAGCGGTCTTGGGGATACGCAGTATTTT
TRBV12-3/TRBV12-4,TRBJ1-5,NA,NA,CASSFSGGTGQPQHF,TGTGCCAGCAGTTTTAGCGGGGGCACGGGACAGCCCCAGCATTTT
TRBV7-9,TRBJ2-2,medium-sized,NA,CASSLEEVGTGELFF,TGTGCCAGCAGCTTAGAAGAGGTTGGCACCGGGGAGCTGTTTTTT
TRBV20-1,TRBJ2-3,NA,NA,CSALRTVATLNTQFF,TGCAGTGCCCTACGGACAGTGGCGACCCTTAATACGCAGTTTTTT
TRBV14,TRBJ2-3,NA,TRBD1,CASSQKTGYEKDTQYF,TGTGCCAGCAGCCAAAAGACAGGGTACGAGAAAGATACGCAGTATTTT
TRBV12-3/TRBV12-4,TRBJ2-1,once,NA,CASIYNRRAASAYNEQFF,TGTGCCAGCATCTACAATAGGAGGGCCGCTTCTGCCTACAATGAGCAGTTCTTC
TRBV12-3/TRBV12-4,TRBJ2-5,few,NA,CAGSNEEQETQYF,TGTGCCGGCAGTAATGAGGAACAAGAGACCCAGTACTTC
TRBV14,TRBJ2-1,NA,NA,CASGQGWGNEPFF,TGTGCCAGCGGCCAAGGTTGGGGGAATGAGCCGTTCTTC
TRBV5-4,TRBJ2-1,NA,TRBD2,CASSSGLAGPYEQFF,TGTGCCAGCAGCTCGGGACTAGCGGGACCCTATGAGCAGTTCTTC
TRBV30,TRBJ2-1,NA,NA,CTWSDRIKGRNEQFF,TGTACCTGGAGTGATCGTATTAAGGGACGCAATGAGCAGTTCTTC
TRBV20-1,TRBJ1-2,NA,TRBD1,CSARLTGVGSNGYTF,TGCAGTGCTAGATTGACAGGGGTGGGCTCTAATGGCTACACATTC
TRBV28,TRBJ2-1,NA,TRBD2,CASSLSFGRERSSYSEQFF,TGTGCCAGCAGTTTAAGTTTCGGGAGGGAACGGAGCTCCTACAGTGAGCAGTTCTTC
TRBV5-4,TRBJ1-4,NA,NA,CASSASARAANEKLFF,TGTGCCAGCAGCGCGTCCGCGAGGGCGGCTAATGAAAAACTGTTTTTT
TRBV12-3/TRBV12-4,TRBJ2-5,NA,NA,CASSSPGTLETQHF,TGTGCCAGCAGTTCCCCAGGGACCCTAGAGACCCAGCACTTC
TRBV29-1,TRBJ1-1,NA,NA,CSVGEGEITEASF,TGCAGCGTTGGCGAGGGGGAGATCACTGAAGCTTCCTTT
TRBV20-1,TRBJ2-7,medium-sized,NA,CSAREQYSYEQYF,TGCAGTGCTAGAGAACAATACTCCTACGAGCAGTACTTC
TRBV6-5,TRBJ1-2,NA,TRBD1,CASTFGQVASFTF,TGTGCCAGCACCTTCGGACAGGTCGCGAGCTTCACCTTC
TRBV28,TRBJ2-2,many,NA,CASRAGTGELFF,TGTGCCAGCAGGGCAGGGACCGGGGAGCTGTTTTTT
TRBV11-3,TRBJ2-1,NA,NA,CASGSRGGGEQFF,TGTGCCAGCGGCTCGAGGGGGGGGGGAGAGCAGTTCTTC
TRBV6-2/TRBV6-3,TRBJ2-5,NA,NA,CASSLPGVDQETQYF,TGTGCCAGCAGTTTACCGGGGGTAGACCAAGAGACCCAGTACTTC
TRBV6-1,TRBJ1-2,once,TRBD1,CASSEDRGGGCYGYTF,TGTGCCAGCAGTGAAGACAGGGGCGGGGGATGCTATGGCTACACCTTC
TRBV29-1,TRBJ2-3,NA,NA,CRVAGTRTDMQYF,TGCAGAGTAGCCGGGACTCGCACAGATATGCAGTATTTT
TRBV6-1,TRBJ2-7,NA,TRBD1,CACGGETGGNYEQYF,TGTGCCTGCGGTGGAGAGACAGGGGGAAACTACGAGCAGTACTTC
TRBV11-1,TRBJ1-2,NA,NA,CASSPGGQSAYGYTF,TGTGCCAGCAGCCCCGGGGGGCAGTCGGCCTATGGCTACACCTTC